This is a list of T cell receptor beta chains from one sample in a study of shared clonotypes between healthy human individuals. Clones were sequenced by immunoSEQ multiplex PCR, and TCRdb holds only the in-frame ones, with some missing. The sample yields hundreds of thousands of clones, roughly 98% seen once. The material sequenced was naive CD8+ T cells sorted from blood. Receptors originate from a man younger than 45 in good health. CDR3s include the opening cysteine and the closing phenylalanine or tryptophan. A D gene is named only where the DNA matches it firmly. The size field is filled for only some rows; it gives once, few, many or a size class.

clone_size j_call v_call d_call cdr3_aa cdr3_nt
. TRBJ2-2 TRBV19 . CASSTPYTGELFF TGTGCCAGTAGTACGCCTTACACCGGGGAGCTGTTTTTT
. TRBJ2-2 TRBV5-1 . CASSLSHRDNTGELFF TGCGCCAGCAGCTTGTCTCACAGGGATAACACCGGGGAGCTGTTTTTT
. TRBJ2-5 TRBV2 TRBD2 CASSPTRGVETQYF TGTGCCAGCAGTCCTACCCGGGGGGTTGAGACCCAGTACTTC
. TRBJ2-7 TRBV4-1 . CASSPAGGGLTYEQYF TGCGCCAGCAGCCCAGCCGGAGGCGGGTTGACCTACGAGCAGTACTTC
. TRBJ2-7 TRBV15 . CATSRGLELASLYEQYF TGTGCCACCAGCAGAGGACTGGAGCTAGCATCCCTTTACGAGCAGTACTTC
. TRBJ2-1 TRBV28 . CASTRRGTDHEQFF TGTGCCAGCACCCGCCGGGGGACTGACCATGAGCAGTTCTTC
. TRBJ2-1 TRBV5-1 . CASSSPYPPERSSYNEQFF TGCGCCAGCAGCTCACCCTATCCCCCGGAGCGCAGCTCCTACAATGAGCAGTTCTTC
. TRBJ2-7 TRBV2 TRBD2 CASSEGPGLADYEQYF TGTGCCAGCAGTGAAGGACCGGGACTAGCGGATTACGAGCAGTACTTC
once TRBJ2-2 TRBV27 . CASSLDPVTGELFF TGTGCCAGCAGTTTAGATCCCGTAACCGGGGAGCTGTTTTTT
. TRBJ2-7 TRBV27 . CASSFRGTYEQYF TGTGCCAGCAGTTTTCGCGGTACCTACGAGCAGTACTTC
. TRBJ2-6 TRBV27 TRBD2 CATRDLAGVNGANVLTF TGTGCCACCAGGGACCTAGCGGGAGTGAACGGGGCCAACGTCCTGACTTTC
. TRBJ2-7 TRBV10-3 . CAISDRLTFYEQYF TGTGCCATCAGTGATCGTCTCACCTTCTACGAGCAGTACTTC
. TRBJ1-5 TRBV4-1 . CASSQEGGSPQHF TGCGCCAGCAGCCAAGAGGGAGGTTCGCCCCAGCATTTT
. TRBJ2-7 TRBV13 . CASSSTMGAEWEQYF TGTGCCAGCAGCTCAACAATGGGGGCCGAGTGGGAGCAGTACTTC
. TRBJ1-1 TRBV7-9 . CASSPSPLGAFF TGTGCCAGCAGCCCTTCCCCCTTGGGAGCTTTCTTT
. TRBJ2-1 TRBV11-2 TRBD2 CASSLDKLAGPIEEFF TGTGCCAGCAGCTTAGATAAACTAGCGGGCCCCATTGAGGAGTTCTTC
. TRBJ1-1 TRBV5-5 TRBD1 CASSSEARQGADTEAFF TGTGCCAGCAGCTCAGAAGCCAGACAGGGGGCAGACACTGAAGCTTTCTTT
. TRBJ1-1 TRBV27 . CASRAGAFAVNTEAFF TGTGCCAGCAGGGCCGGGGCCTTCGCCGTTAACACTGAAGCTTTCTTT
. TRBJ2-3 TRBV9 . CASSVEGSFTSTDTQYF TGTGCCAGCAGCGTAGAGGGTAGCTTTACTAGCACAGATACGCAGTATTTT